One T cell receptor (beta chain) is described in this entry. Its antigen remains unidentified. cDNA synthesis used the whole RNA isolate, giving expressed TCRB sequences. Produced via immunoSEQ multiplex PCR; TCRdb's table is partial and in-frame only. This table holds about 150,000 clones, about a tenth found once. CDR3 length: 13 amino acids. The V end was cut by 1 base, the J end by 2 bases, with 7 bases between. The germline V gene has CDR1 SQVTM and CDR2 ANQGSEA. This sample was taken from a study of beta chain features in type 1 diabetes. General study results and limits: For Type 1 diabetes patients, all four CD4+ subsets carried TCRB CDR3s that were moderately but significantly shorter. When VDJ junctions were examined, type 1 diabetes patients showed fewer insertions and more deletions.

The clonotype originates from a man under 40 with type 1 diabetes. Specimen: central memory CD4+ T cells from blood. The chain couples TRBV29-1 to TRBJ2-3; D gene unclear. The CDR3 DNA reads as TGCAGCGTTGAAGGACTTAACACAGATACGCAGTATTTT. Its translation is CSVEGLNTDTQYF.